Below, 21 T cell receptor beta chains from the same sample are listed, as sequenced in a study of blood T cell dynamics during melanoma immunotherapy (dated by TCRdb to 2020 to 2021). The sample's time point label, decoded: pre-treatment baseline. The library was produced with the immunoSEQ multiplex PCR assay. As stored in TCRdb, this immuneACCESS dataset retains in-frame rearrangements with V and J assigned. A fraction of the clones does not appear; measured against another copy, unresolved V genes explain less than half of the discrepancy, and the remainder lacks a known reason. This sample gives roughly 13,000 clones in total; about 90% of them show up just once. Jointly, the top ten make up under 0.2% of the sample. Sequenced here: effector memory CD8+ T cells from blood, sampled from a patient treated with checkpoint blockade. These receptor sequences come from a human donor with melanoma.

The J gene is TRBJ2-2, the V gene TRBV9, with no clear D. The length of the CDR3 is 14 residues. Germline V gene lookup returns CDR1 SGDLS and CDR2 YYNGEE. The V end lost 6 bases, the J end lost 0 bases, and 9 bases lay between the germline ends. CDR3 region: CASKAAANTGELFF. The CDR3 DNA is TGTGCCAGCAAGGCGGCTGCGAACACCGGGGAGCTGTTTTTT.

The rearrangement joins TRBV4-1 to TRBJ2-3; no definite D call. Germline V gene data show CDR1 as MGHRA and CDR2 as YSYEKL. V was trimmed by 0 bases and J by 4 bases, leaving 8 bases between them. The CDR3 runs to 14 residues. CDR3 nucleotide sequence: TGCGCCAGCAGCCAAGATGGGGTAGCAGATACGCAGTATTTT. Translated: CASSQDGVADTQYF.

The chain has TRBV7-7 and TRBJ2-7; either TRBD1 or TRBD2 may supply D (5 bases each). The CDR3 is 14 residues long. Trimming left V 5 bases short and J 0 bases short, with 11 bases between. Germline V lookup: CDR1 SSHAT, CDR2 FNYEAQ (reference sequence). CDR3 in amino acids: CASSEGRSSYEQYF. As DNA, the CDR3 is TGTGCCAGCAGCGAGGGACGGAGCTCCTACGAGCAGTACTTC.

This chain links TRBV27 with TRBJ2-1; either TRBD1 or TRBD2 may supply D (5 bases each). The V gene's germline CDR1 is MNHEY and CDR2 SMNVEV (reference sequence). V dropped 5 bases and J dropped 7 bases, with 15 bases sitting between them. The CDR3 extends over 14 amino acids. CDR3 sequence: CASSLAGTPNEQFF. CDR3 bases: TGTGCCAGCAGTCTAGCCGGGACCCCTAATGAGCAGTTCTTC.

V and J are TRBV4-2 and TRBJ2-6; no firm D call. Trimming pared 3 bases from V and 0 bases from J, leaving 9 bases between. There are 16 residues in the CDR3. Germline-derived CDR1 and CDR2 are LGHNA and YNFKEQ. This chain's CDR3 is CASSQDQSSGANVLTF. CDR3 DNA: TGTGCCAGCAGCCAGGATCAGAGCTCTGGGGCCAACGTCCTGACTTTC.

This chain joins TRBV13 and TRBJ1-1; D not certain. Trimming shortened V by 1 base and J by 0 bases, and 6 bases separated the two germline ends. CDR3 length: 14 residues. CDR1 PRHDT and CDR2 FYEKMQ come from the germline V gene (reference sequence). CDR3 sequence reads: CASSLDSLNTEAFF. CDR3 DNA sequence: TGTGCCAGCAGCTTAGATTCGCTGAACACTGAAGCTTTCTTT.

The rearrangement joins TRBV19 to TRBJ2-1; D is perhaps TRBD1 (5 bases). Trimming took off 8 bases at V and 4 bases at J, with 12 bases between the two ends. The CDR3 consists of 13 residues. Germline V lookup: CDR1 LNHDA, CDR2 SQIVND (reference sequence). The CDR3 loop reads CASGADPYNEQFF. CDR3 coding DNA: TGTGCCAGTGGGGCAGATCCTTACAATGAGCAGTTCTTC.

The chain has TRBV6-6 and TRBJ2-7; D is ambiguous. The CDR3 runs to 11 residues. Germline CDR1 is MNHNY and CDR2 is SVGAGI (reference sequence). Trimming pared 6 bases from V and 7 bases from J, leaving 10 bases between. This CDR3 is CASSPSLEQYF. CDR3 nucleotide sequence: TGTGCCAGCAGCCCCAGCCTGGAGCAGTACTTC.

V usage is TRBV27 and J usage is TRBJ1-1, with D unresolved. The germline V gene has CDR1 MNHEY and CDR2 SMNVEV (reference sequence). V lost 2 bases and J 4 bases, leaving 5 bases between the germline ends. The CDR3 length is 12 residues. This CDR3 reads CASSLIGTEAFF. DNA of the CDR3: TGTGCCAGCAGTTTAATAGGCACTGAAGCTTTCTTT.

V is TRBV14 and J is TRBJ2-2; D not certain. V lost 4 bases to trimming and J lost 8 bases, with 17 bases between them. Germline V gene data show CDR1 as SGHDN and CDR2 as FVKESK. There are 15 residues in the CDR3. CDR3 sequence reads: CASSRTIQVLGELFF. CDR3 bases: TGTGCCAGCAGCCGAACTATACAAGTGTTGGGGGAGCTGTTTTTT.

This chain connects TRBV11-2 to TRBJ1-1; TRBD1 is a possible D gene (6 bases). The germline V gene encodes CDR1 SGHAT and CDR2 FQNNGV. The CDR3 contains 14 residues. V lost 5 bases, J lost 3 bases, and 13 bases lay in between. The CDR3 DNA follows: TGTGCCAGCAGCCCTTGGAGGGGGGACACTGAAGCTTTCTTT. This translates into CASSPWRGDTEAFF. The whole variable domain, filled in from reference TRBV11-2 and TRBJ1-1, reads EAGVAQSPRYKIIEKRQSVAFWCNPISGHATLYWYQQILGQGPKLLIQFQNNGVVDDSQLPKDRFSAERLKGVDSTLKIQPAKLEDSAVYLCASSPWRGDTEAFFGQGTRLTVV.

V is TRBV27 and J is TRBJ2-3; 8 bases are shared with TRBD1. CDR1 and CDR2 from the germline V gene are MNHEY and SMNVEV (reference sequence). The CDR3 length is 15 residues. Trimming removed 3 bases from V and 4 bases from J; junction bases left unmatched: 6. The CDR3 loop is CASSFPATGADTQYF. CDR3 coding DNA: TGTGCCAGCAGTTTCCCCGCGACAGGGGCAGATACGCAGTATTTT.

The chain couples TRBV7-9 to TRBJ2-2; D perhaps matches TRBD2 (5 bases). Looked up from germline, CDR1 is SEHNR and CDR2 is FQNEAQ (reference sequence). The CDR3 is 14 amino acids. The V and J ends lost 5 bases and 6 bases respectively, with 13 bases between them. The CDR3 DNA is TGTGCCAGCAGCGTTTATCCGGGGTCCGGGGAGCTGTTTTTT. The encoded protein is CASSVYPGSGELFF.

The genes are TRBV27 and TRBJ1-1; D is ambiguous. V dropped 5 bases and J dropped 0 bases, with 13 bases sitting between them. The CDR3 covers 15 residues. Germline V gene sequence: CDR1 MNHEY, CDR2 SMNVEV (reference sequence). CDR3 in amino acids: CASSPWPTLNTEAFF. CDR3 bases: TGTGCCAGCAGTCCCTGGCCCACTTTGAACACTGAAGCTTTCTTT.

CDR3 coding DNA: TGTGCCAGTAGTATAGTTTACTCCTACAATGAGCAGTTCTTC. Translation gives CASSIVYSYNEQFF. The chain employs TRBV19 and TRBJ2-1; D unclear. With 1 base removed from V and 0 bases from J, the gap between germline ends came to 4 bases. CDR1 and CDR2 from the germline V gene are LNHDA and SQIVND (reference sequence). The CDR3 length is 14 residues. The variable domain in full, with the rest retrieved from reference TRBV19 and TRBJ2-1, is DGGITQSPKYLFRKEGQNVTLSCEQNLNHDAMYWYRQDPGQGLRLIYYSQIVNDFQKGDIAEGYSVSREKKESFPLTVTSAQKNPTAFYLCASSIVYSYNEQFFGPGTRLTVL.

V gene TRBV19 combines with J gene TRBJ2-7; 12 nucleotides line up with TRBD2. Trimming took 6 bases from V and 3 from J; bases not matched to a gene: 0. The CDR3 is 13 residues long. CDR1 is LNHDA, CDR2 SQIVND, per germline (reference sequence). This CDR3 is CASRLAGGYEQYF. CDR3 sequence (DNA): TGTGCCAGTAGACTAGCGGGAGGCTACGAGCAGTACTTC.

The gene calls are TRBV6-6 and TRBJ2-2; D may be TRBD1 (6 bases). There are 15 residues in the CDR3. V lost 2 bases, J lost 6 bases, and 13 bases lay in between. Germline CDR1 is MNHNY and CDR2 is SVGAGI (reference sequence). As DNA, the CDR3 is TGTGCCAGCAGTTACGTCCTACAGGGTTCCGGGGAGCTGTTTTTT. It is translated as CASSYVLQGSGELFF.

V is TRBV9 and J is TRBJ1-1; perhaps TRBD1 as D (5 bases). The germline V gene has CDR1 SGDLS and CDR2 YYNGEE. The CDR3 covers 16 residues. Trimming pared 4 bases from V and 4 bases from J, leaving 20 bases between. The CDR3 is CASSRGTASFSTEAFF. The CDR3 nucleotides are TGTGCCAGCAGCAGAGGGACGGCCAGCTTCTCCACTGAAGCTTTCTTT.

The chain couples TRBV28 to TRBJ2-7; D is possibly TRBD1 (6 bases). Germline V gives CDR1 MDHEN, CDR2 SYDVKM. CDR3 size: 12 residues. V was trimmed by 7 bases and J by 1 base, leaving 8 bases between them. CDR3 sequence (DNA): TGTGCCAGCAACACAGGGTCCTACGAGCAGTACTTC. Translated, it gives CASNTGSYEQYF.

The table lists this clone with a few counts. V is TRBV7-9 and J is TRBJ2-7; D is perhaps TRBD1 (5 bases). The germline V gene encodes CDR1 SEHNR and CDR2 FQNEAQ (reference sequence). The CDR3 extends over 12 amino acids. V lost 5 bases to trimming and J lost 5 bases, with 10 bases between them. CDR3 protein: CASSPTAHEQYF. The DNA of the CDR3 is TGTGCCAGCAGCCCGACAGCCCACGAGCAGTACTTC. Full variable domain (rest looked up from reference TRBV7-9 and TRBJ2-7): DTGVSQNPRHKITKRGQNVTFRCDPISEHNRLYWYRQTLGQGPEFLTYFQNEAQLEKSRLLSDRFSAERPKGSFSTLEIQRTEQGDSAMYLCASSPTAHEQYFGPGTRLTVT.

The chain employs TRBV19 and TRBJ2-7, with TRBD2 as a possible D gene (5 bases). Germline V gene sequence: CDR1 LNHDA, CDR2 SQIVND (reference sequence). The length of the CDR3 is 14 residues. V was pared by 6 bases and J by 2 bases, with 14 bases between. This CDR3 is CASSHSGITYEQYF. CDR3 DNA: TGTGCCAGTAGCCATTCGGGGATCACCTACGAGCAGTACTTC.